The subject of this entry is one T cell receptor (beta chain). Its antigen is unknown. These data belong to a study of cytomegalovirus exposure and HLA in healthy donors. Clones were read by immunoSEQ multiplex PCR, and TCRdb kept only the in-frame ones, dropping some. The table has over 200,000 clones, approximately 86% seen once. Germline V gives CDR1 LNHNV, CDR2 YYDKDF (reference sequence). This CDR3 has 14 residues. Trimming removed 0 bases from V and 0 bases from J, with 3 bases in between. Overall study results and limits: Associated with cytomegalovirus, according to the listing, were 170 or so TCR beta chains.

Sequenced: PBMCs. The chain combines TRBV15 with TRBJ1-3; D is uncertain. The clonotype comes from a young woman in good health and CMV-seronegative. The CDR3 coding sequence is TGTGCCACCAGCAGAGAGAGCTCTGGAAACACCATATATTTT. This codes for CATSRESSGNTIYF.